These T cell receptor beta chains were read from a single sample in a study of blood T cell repertoires in COVID-19. This table comes from immunoSEQ multiplex PCR, and its TCRdb copy is limited to in-frame clones, with some not included. The sample holds 50,000 to 70,000 clones; under 85% are singletons and the top ten take roughly 3.2%. Sequenced: peripheral blood. These receptors were obtained from a man in his sixties with acute or convalescent COVID-19. Each CDR3 is given with its conserved first and last residue. The D gene is left open where the match is weak. Not all rows give a size; the values are once, few, many and, for expanded clones, a class.

J gene | V gene | clone size | D gene | CDR3 DNA | CDR3 protein
TRBJ2-2 | TRBV9 | . | TRBD2 | TGTGCCAGCGCCGCTAGCGGGGGTAGTCGAGCCGGGGAGCTGTTTTTT | CASAASGGSRAGELFF
TRBJ1-2 | TRBV12-3/TRBV12-4 | . | . | TGTGCCAGCAGCCGGAACCGGGGCTATGGCTACACCTTC | CASSRNRGYGYTF
TRBJ1-3 | TRBV7-2 | once | . | TGTGCCAGCAGCTTTGGGGGGACTGGAAACACCATATATTTT | CASSFGGTGNTIYF
TRBJ1-2 | TRBV6-4 | . | . | TGTGCCAGCAGCCTCGACAGGAACGCTAACTATGGCTACACCTTC | CASSLDRNANYGYTF
TRBJ1-2 | TRBV24-1 | . | TRBD1 | TGTGCCACCAGTGATCCTAAACAGGGGAAAGTTAACTATGGCTACACCTTC | CATSDPKQGKVNYGYTF
TRBJ2-4 | TRBV5-5 | . | TRBD1 | TGTGCCAGCAGCTTGGCAGGGGGCGAGAACATTCAGTACTTC | CASSLAGGENIQYF
TRBJ2-2 | TRBV21-1 | . | . | TGTGCCAGCAGCGGCTGGACAGGATCTCGGGGGGAGCTGTTTTTT | CASSGWTGSRGELFF
TRBJ1-1 | TRBV19 | . | . | TGTGCCAGTAGTATGGGGACTAACACTGAAGCTTTCTTT | CASSMGTNTEAFF
TRBJ1-1 | TRBV5-1 | . | . | TGCGCCAGCAGCTTCGACATGAACACTGAAGCTTTCTTT | CASSFDMNTEAFF
TRBJ1-5 | TRBV27 | . | TRBD1 | TGTGCCAGTTACTCCGGGACAGGGGGCTTGAAGCCCCAGCATTTT | CASYSGTGGLKPQHF
TRBJ2-3 | TRBV27 | . | . | TGTGCCAGCCCACCCCCTAATACGCAGTATTTT | CASPPPNTQYF
TRBJ2-7 | TRBV29-1 | few | TRBD1 | TGCAGCGTTGTTGACAGGGCATCCTACGAGCAGTACTTC | CSVVDRASYEQYF
TRBJ1-5 | TRBV4-2 | many | . | TGTGCCAGCAGCCAAGTTCAAGCGGGGGGCGGTTTTCAGCCCCAGCATTTT | CASSQVQAGGGFQPQHF
TRBJ2-1 | TRBV19 | . | . | TGTGCCAGTAAACAGAATGAGCAGTTCTTC | CASKQNEQFF
TRBJ1-5 | TRBV6-2/TRBV6-3 | . | TRBD1 | TGTGCCAGCAGTCGCCCAGGGACAGGGGATCAGCCCCAGCATTTT | CASSRPGTGDQPQHF
TRBJ1-2 | TRBV28 | . | TRBD1 | TGTGCCAGCAGTTTGCTACAGGGGTGGGTCTATGGCTACACCTTC | CASSLLQGWVYGYTF
TRBJ1-5 | TRBV19 | . | . | TGTGCCAGTAGTATAGAGGGCACTGGCCCTTATCAGCCCCAGCATTTT | CASSIEGTGPYQPQHF
TRBJ2-1 | TRBV6-5 | . | . | TGTGCCAGCAGTAGATCGAGGGAAGCTGAGCAGTTCTTC | CASSRSREAEQFF
TRBJ1-4 | TRBV23-1 | . | . | TGCGCCAGCCCCCAGTCCTTTAATGAAAAACTGTTTTTT | CASPQSFNEKLFF
TRBJ1-6 | TRBV13 | . | . | TGTGCCAGCAGCCCATCAGGACAGAGAAATTCACCCCTCCACTTT | CASSPSGQRNSPLHF
TRBJ1-1 | TRBV12-3/TRBV12-4 | . | . | TGTGCCAGCAGTTGGGGCAGAAACACTGAAGCTTTCTTT | CASSWGRNTEAFF
TRBJ1-2 | TRBV19 | . | TRBD1 | TGTGCCAGTAGTACCTACAGGGGGCCAGGAGGCTACACCTTC | CASSTYRGPGGYTF
TRBJ2-5 | TRBV9 | once | . | TGTGCCAGCAGCGTAGCGGGACAAGAGACCCAGTACTTC | CASSVAGQETQYF
TRBJ1-2 | TRBV30 | few | TRBD1 | TGTGCCTGGAATCACGGCAGGGGGCCCTATGGCTACACCTTC | CAWNHGRGPYGYTF
TRBJ1-4 | TRBV28 | . | . | TGTGCCAGCAGTTGGACAAGGGGAGGGGAAAAACTGTTTTTT | CASSWTRGGEKLFF
TRBJ1-1 | TRBV19 | . | . | TGTGCCAGTAGTTCCGGTGGGCAGGGCAACACTGAAGCTTTCTTT | CASSSGGQGNTEAFF
TRBJ1-5 | TRBV4-1 | . | . | TGCGCCAGCAGCCAAGATTCCCGGTACGATAGCAATCAGCCCCAGCATTTT | CASSQDSRYDSNQPQHF
TRBJ2-5 | TRBV6-5 | once | . | TGTGCCAGCAGTTACGGCAGGGGAGTAGAGACCCAGTACTTC | CASSYGRGVETQYF
TRBJ1-2 | TRBV12-5 | . | . | TGTGCTAGTGGTTTGGTAGGAGAGCTAGGCTACACCTTC | CASGLVGELGYTF
TRBJ1-4 | TRBV6-5 | . | . | TGTGCCAGCGGCGCAGACTTTCTTGAAAAACTGTTTTTT | CASGADFLEKLFF
TRBJ1-3 | TRBV25-1 | once | . | TGTGCCAGCAGTGAATCTACAGGGAGAAACACCATATATTTT | CASSESTGRNTIYF
TRBJ2-1 | TRBV18 | once | . | TGTGCCAGCTCACCACCTACTAGGAATGAGCAGTTCTTC | CASSPPTRNEQFF
TRBJ2-3 | TRBV5-8 | once | . | TGTGCCAGCCGCTTGGTTAGCGGAAGCACAGATACGCAGTATTTT | CASRLVSGSTDTQYF
TRBJ1-2 | TRBV29-1 | . | TRBD1 | TGCAGCGTTCAGGGAAGACAGGGGAACTATGGCTACACCTTC | CSVQGRQGNYGYTF
TRBJ1-5 | TRBV30 | . | TRBD1 | TGTGCCTGGAGCGAGGGACAGGAGGCTCAGCCCCAGCATTTT | CAWSEGQEAQPQHF
TRBJ2-1 | TRBV30 | . | . | TGTGCCTGGACTGGCTCTTCCTACAATGAGCAGTTCTTC | CAWTGSSYNEQFF
TRBJ1-2 | TRBV13 | . | TRBD1 | TGTGCCAGCACCCTGGGGACAGGGGGCATTAGAAGCTACACCTTC | CASTLGTGGIRSYTF
TRBJ2-5 | TRBV11-1 | . | TRBD2 | TGTGCCAGCAGCTGGGGACTAGAAGAGACCCAGTACTTC | CASSWGLEETQYF
TRBJ2-1 | TRBV27 | once | TRBD2 | TGTGCCAGCAGTTTTTTGACTAGCGGGGGGAATGAGCAGTTCTTC | CASSFLTSGGNEQFF
TRBJ2-3 | TRBV19 | . | TRBD2 | TGTGCCAGTAGTAGGGGGGGGAGGACTAGCGATACGCAGTATTTT | CASSRGGRTSDTQYF
TRBJ1-4 | TRBV7-9 | . | TRBD1 | TGTGCCAGCAGCTTCGGAGGGACAGATAATGAAAAACTGTTTTTT | CASSFGGTDNEKLFF
TRBJ2-2 | TRBV10-3 | once | TRBD2 | TGTGCCATCAGTGAGAGGTCTAGCGGCACGAACACCGGGGAGCTGTTTTTT | CAISERSSGTNTGELFF
TRBJ2-3 | TRBV20-1 | . | . | TGCAGTGCTAGTCGGAAAGGGAGGGGGGGCACAGATACGCAGTATTTT | CSASRKGRGGTDTQYF
TRBJ1-6 | TRBV5-1 | . | . | TGCGCCAGCAGCTTGGCTGAGGGTGGCAATTCACCCCTCCACTTT | CASSLAEGGNSPLHF
TRBJ1-5 | TRBV5-5 | . | TRBD1 | TGTGCCAGCAGCGAGGGACAGTATAGCAATCAGCCCCAGCATTTT | CASSEGQYSNQPQHF
TRBJ1-6 | TRBV27 | . | . | TGTGCCAGCAGTTTATTGGTGGGAGACGCCTATAATTCACCCCTCCACTTT | CASSLLVGDAYNSPLHF
TRBJ1-4 | TRBV2 | . | . | TGTGCCAGCAGTGCGGCGGGGCAGGCTAATGAAAAACTGTTTTTT | CASSAAGQANEKLFF
TRBJ1-1 | TRBV9 | . | . | TGTGCCAGCAGCGTAGACCCGGGACACTCGAACACTGAAGCTTTCTTT | CASSVDPGHSNTEAFF
TRBJ2-1 | TRBV5-4 | . | TRBD2 | TGTGCCAGCGGAGGGGGACTAGCGGGGCCTTACAATGAGCAGTTCTTC | CASGGGLAGPYNEQFF
TRBJ1-1 | TRBV9 | . | . | TGTGCCAGCAGCCCAACCTTAGGAGGAACTGAAGCTTTCTTT | CASSPTLGGTEAFF
TRBJ1-5 | TRBV2 | . | TRBD1 | TGTGCCAGCAGTTATTCCGGGACAGGGGGCAACCAGCCCCAGCATTTT | CASSYSGTGGNQPQHF
TRBJ2-1 | TRBV4-1 | few | . | TGCGCCAGCAGCCAAGATTGGGCGGGGAGGAGAGATCGAGGCTCCTACAATGAGCAGTTCTTC | CASSQDWAGRRDRGSYNEQFF
TRBJ1-1 | TRBV19 | . | . | TGTGCCAGTAGTATAGTGGGAGACACTGAAGCTTTCTTT | CASSIVGDTEAFF